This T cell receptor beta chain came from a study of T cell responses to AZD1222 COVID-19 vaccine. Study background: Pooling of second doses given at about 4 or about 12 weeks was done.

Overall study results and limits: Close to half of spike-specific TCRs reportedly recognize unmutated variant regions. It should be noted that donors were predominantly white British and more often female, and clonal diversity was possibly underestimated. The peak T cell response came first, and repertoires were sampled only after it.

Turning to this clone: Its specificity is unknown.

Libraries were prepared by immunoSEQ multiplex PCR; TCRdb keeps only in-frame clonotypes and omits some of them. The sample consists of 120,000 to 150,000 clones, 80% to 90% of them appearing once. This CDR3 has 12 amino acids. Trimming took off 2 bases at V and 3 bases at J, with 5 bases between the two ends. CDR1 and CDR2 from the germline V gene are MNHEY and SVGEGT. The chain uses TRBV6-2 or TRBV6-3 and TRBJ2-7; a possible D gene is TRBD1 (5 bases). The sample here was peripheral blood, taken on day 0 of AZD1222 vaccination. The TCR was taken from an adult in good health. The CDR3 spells CASSYQGYEQYF. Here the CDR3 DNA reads TGTGCCAGCAGTTACCAGGGCTACGAGCAGTACTTC.